A selection of T cell receptor beta chains follows, all from one sample in a study of T cell repertoires in cytomegalovirus infection. TCRdb recomputed calls from the reads with MiXCR, one row per CDR3 protein. The sample shows more than 250,000 distinct CDR3 sequences, 20% to 25% of them seen only once. Their antigens remain unidentified. The starting material was cultured PBMCs, obtained from culture after CMV antigen stimulation. The receptor source for this set is a human donor in good health (CMV status not recorded). Some clones in this sample may be carry-over from other donors' samples. Both conserved end residues are part of each CDR3. The D gene is left open where the match is weak. Not all rows give a size; the values are once, few, many and, for expanded clones, a class.

v_gene,abundance,d_gene,j_gene,CDR3nt,CDR3aa
TRBV9,once,TRBD2,TRBJ2-1,TGTGCCAGCAGCCCGGCGGGGTGGGAGGGCCGAGGGAATGAGCAGTTCTTC,CASSPAGWEGRGNEQFF
TRBV4-2,NA,TRBD2,TRBJ2-3,TGTGCCAGCAGCCAAGTGATGGGGGGACTAGCGGGAGTGTATACGCAGTATTTT,CASSQVMGGLAGVYTQYF
TRBV5-5,NA,TRBD2,TRBJ2-1,TGTGCCAGCAGCAGGCAGCGGGACCGGAATGAGCAGTTCTTC,CASSRQRDRNEQFF
TRBV10-1,NA,NA,TRBJ1-1,TGCGCCAGCAGGGAAAAACTGAACACTGAAGCTTTCTTT,CASREKLNTEAFF
TRBV7-9,NA,TRBD2,TRBJ2-1,TGTGCCAGCAGCCCCCGGACTAGCGGGAGAAACCTCGGGCAGTTCTTC,CASSPRTSGRNLGQFF
TRBV6-2/TRBV6-3,few,TRBD1,TRBJ1-1,TGTGCCAGCGGGGACAGTAGAGACACTGAAGCTTTCTTT,CASGDSRDTEAFF
TRBV11-2,few,TRBD2,TRBJ2-1,TGTGCCAGCAGCTGGACTAGCGGGAGTAGGTCCTACAATGAGCAGTTCTTC,CASSWTSGSRSYNEQFF
TRBV4-1,few,TRBD2,TRBJ2-2,TGCGCCAGCAGCCAGGCGGGGGGACCGAACACCGGGGAGCTGTTTTTT,CASSQAGGPNTGELFF
TRBV7-6,NA,TRBD2,TRBJ2-2,TGTGCCAGCAGCCCGGCGTGGCGGGAGGCCGGGGAGCTGTTTTTT,CASSPAWREAGELFF
TRBV7-2,many,NA,TRBJ2-3,TGTGCCAGCAGTACCAACCGTGGAGATACGCAGTATTTT,CASSTNRGDTQYF
TRBV2,few,NA,TRBJ2-3,TGTGCCAGCGGATTCAGCCTTACAGATACGCAGTATTTT,CASGFSLTDTQYF
TRBV12-3/TRBV12-4,NA,NA,TRBJ2-5,TGTGCCAGCAGTTTTCGTGGTAAAGAGACCCAGTACTTC,CASSFRGKETQYF
TRBV5-6,NA,NA,TRBJ2-2,TGTGCCAGCAGCTTGGAACTGCGGGGGCGAGGCGGGGAGCTGTTTTTT,CASSLELRGRGGELFF
TRBV7-9,many,NA,TRBJ1-4,TGTGCCAGCAGCTTCCCAGGGGCGTCTTATGAAAAACTGTTTTTT,CASSFPGASYEKLFF
TRBV7-2,few,NA,TRBJ2-1,TGTGCCAGCAGATCGAGTGGTGAGCAGTTCTTC,CASRSSGEQFF
TRBV29-1,NA,TRBD1,TRBJ1-1,TGCAGCGCCACTACTGGACAGGGTGACACTGAAGCTTTCTTT,CSATTGQGDTEAFF
TRBV7-2,NA,TRBD2,TRBJ2-1,TGTGCCAGCAGCTTAATCCCTAGCGGGGTAGAGCAGTTCTTC,CASSLIPSGVEQFF
TRBV10-2,many,NA,TRBJ2-7,TGCGCCAGCATGAGACAGAATACCTACGAGCAGTACTTC,CASMRQNTYEQYF